The rows below give T cell receptor beta chains drawn from one sample of a study of T cell responses to AZD1222 COVID-19 vaccine. Method: immunoSEQ multiplex PCR; TCRdb's copy keeps in-frame clones and lacks some. The table includes 40,000 to 45,000 clones, around three quarters detected once. Sequencing used peripheral blood, obtained on day 0 of AZD1222 vaccination. The receptors here all came from an adult in good health. CDR3s include the opening cysteine and the closing phenylalanine or tryptophan. D genes are given only for firm matches. A row's size may be missing; if present it is once, few, many or a size class.

CDR3 DNA,CDR3 protein,clone size,D gene,CDR3 length,V gene,J gene
TGTGCCAGCACCGGGCGAGGACAGGGAGGGGACACTGAAGCTTTCTTT,CASTGRGQGGDTEAFF,few,TRBD1,16,TRBV11-3,TRBJ1-1
TGTGCCAGTAGTATAGTTCAGGGGGCGAAGGATCAGCCCCAGCATTTT,CASSIVQGAKDQPQHF,-,TRBD1,16,TRBV19,TRBJ1-5
TGTGCCAGCAGCTTACCCACAGACTACGAGCAGTACTTC,CASSLPTDYEQYF,-,-,13,TRBV5-5,TRBJ2-7
TGTGCCAGCAGTTTCAGCCAGGGTGGCTATGGCTACACCTTC,CASSFSQGGYGYTF,-,-,14,TRBV27,TRBJ1-2
TGTGCCAGCAGCAGAGAGACAGGGGACACTGAAGCTTTCTTT,CASSRETGDTEAFF,-,TRBD1,14,TRBV7-2,TRBJ1-1
TGTGCCAGCAGTTTATCGGGACAAGAATACGAGCAGTACTTC,CASSLSGQEYEQYF,once,-,14,TRBV27,TRBJ2-7
TGTGCCAGCAGTCTTGAGGGGCGGGGGCAGTACTTC,CASSLEGRGQYF,-,-,12,TRBV12-3/TRBV12-4,TRBJ2-7
TGTGCCAGCAGCCCTTCGCAGGCTGACGGGGAGCTGTTTTTT,CASSPSQADGELFF,few,-,14,TRBV7-3,TRBJ2-2
TGTGCCAGCAGCCAAGAAGTACTAGGGGCCTACAATGAGCAGTTCTTC,CASSQEVLGAYNEQFF,once,-,16,TRBV4-2,TRBJ2-1
TGTGCCAGCAGCGTAGCTGACGCTCCCAGCTATAATTCACCCCTCCACTTT,CASSVADAPSYNSPLHF,-,-,17,TRBV9,TRBJ1-6
TGTGCCAGCAGCTTAGGAGTGGCGACCAACCCTCACGAGCAGTACTTC,CASSLGVATNPHEQYF,-,-,16,TRBV11-3,TRBJ2-7
TGTGCCAGCAGAATCGACGGACAGGATGGCTACACCTTC,CASRIDGQDGYTF,once,TRBD1,13,TRBV6-5,TRBJ1-2
TGTGCCAGCAGCGCCCACCCAAGACTGGACAGGGATACTGAAGCTTTCTTT,CASSAHPRLDRDTEAFF,few,TRBD1,17,TRBV9,TRBJ1-1
TGTGCCAGCAGTGACGGCACCCCCCAGCATTTT,CASSDGTPQHF,-,-,11,TRBV12-3/TRBV12-4,TRBJ1-5
TGTGCCAGCAGTGAAGAGGCGGGGCAGCTTTCCAATCAGCCCCAGCATTTT,CASSEEAGQLSNQPQHF,-,-,17,TRBV2,TRBJ1-5
TGTGCCAGCAACTCCTACCAGGGGGGGGGCACAGATACGCAGTATTTT,CASNSYQGGGTDTQYF,-,-,16,TRBV7-9,TRBJ2-3
TGTGCCAGTAACCCCGGGCAGGGTGGTTCACCCCTCCACTTT,CASNPGQGGSPLHF,-,-,14,TRBV19,TRBJ1-6
TGTGCCAGTAGTATAGTGGGGGCAGACTATGGCTACACCTTC,CASSIVGADYGYTF,-,-,14,TRBV19,TRBJ1-2
TGTGCTAGTGCTTTCGGGGGAGGGAGCCATCAGCCCCAGCATTTT,CASAFGGGSHQPQHF,-,-,15,TRBV12-5,TRBJ1-5
TGTGCCAGCAGCCCGGGGGGGCTCAGCTCTGGAAACACCATATATTTT,CASSPGGLSSGNTIYF,-,-,16,TRBV5-4,TRBJ1-3
TGTGCCAGCAGTGATGGTAGGAGGGACACTGAAGCTTTCTTT,CASSDGRRDTEAFF,-,-,14,TRBV6-1,TRBJ1-1
TGTGCCAGCAGCGTAGCGGCGGGGACGTACGAGCAGTACTTC,CASSVAAGTYEQYF,-,-,14,TRBV9,TRBJ2-7
TGTGCCACCCACCCAGCGACAGGGTCCGGTTCACCCCTCCACTTT,CATHPATGSGSPLHF,-,TRBD1,15,TRBV10-3,TRBJ1-6
TGTGCCAGCAGTACTAGCGGGGGAGAAGAGACCCAGTACTTC,CASSTSGGEETQYF,-,TRBD2,14,TRBV2,TRBJ2-5
TGTGCCAGCAGCTCACCGGGACAGGGGGCGGTAAATCAGCCCCAGCATTTT,CASSSPGQGAVNQPQHF,-,TRBD1,17,TRBV7-8,TRBJ1-5
TGCAGCGTTGGCTGGGACCGAGAGACCCAGTACTTC,CSVGWDRETQYF,-,-,12,TRBV29-1,TRBJ2-5
TGTGCCAGTTTGGGGGGGGGAGAAAAACTGTTTTTT,CASLGGGEKLFF,-,-,12,TRBV28,TRBJ1-4
TGTGCCCGATCGACGGCTTATAGCACAGATACGCAGTATTTT,CARSTAYSTDTQYF,-,-,14,TRBV30,TRBJ2-3
TGTGCCAGCAGCTTGGAAGCGGGGCCGGGAGATACGCAGTATTTT,CASSLEAGPGDTQYF,-,TRBD2,15,TRBV5-6,TRBJ2-3
TGTGCCAGCAGCTTAGCGGAGGCAGGGGGGCTCAATGAGCAGTTCTTC,CASSLAEAGGLNEQFF,once,-,16,TRBV7-6,TRBJ2-1
TGTGCCAGTAGCAAAGGAGGGACCTTTAACTATGGCTACACCTTC,CASSKGGTFNYGYTF,-,-,15,TRBV19,TRBJ1-2
TGTGCCAGCAGCCCCGCCTCCACAGATACGCAGTATTTT,CASSPASTDTQYF,-,-,13,TRBV3-1/TRBV3-2,TRBJ2-3
TGTGCCAGCAGTGAAATGTTGGTAGTTAATGGCTACACCTTC,CASSEMLVVNGYTF,-,-,14,TRBV6-1,TRBJ1-2
TGTGCCAGCAGTTTAAACTATGGCTACACCTTC,CASSLNYGYTF,-,-,11,TRBV12-3/TRBV12-4,TRBJ1-2
TGCGCCAGCAGCGTAAATAGGGGGACCCAGTACTTC,CASSVNRGTQYF,-,-,12,TRBV5-1,TRBJ2-5
TGTGCCAGCAGTCCCTTGACAACTCCGGGAAACACCATATATTTT,CASSPLTTPGNTIYF,-,-,15,TRBV6-5,TRBJ1-3
TGTGCCAGCAGCTCTCCCGGCGGCCCAGGCTACAATGAGCAGTTCTTC,CASSSPGGPGYNEQFF,-,-,16,TRBV6-6,TRBJ2-1
TGTGCCAGCAGCTTAGCACTGCGGGAGACCCAGTACTTC,CASSLALRETQYF,-,-,13,TRBV11-1,TRBJ2-5
TGTGCCAGCAGCCCGGCCTCAGGGACTGGTGGGTGGAACACTGAAGCTTTCTTT,CASSPASGTGGWNTEAFF,-,-,18,TRBV28,TRBJ1-1
TGTGCCAGTAGTATAGGAGGCAGGGGACGACCAAACTATGGCTACACCTTC,CASSIGGRGRPNYGYTF,-,-,17,TRBV19,TRBJ1-2
TGTGCCAGCAGCTTCACGGGACCGGGGGGCTACACCTTC,CASSFTGPGGYTF,-,-,13,TRBV3-1/TRBV3-2,TRBJ1-2
TGCGCCAGCGGCTTTAGCGGGGGGGGCACCGGGGAGCTGTTTTTT,CASGFSGGGTGELFF,-,TRBD2,15,TRBV4-3,TRBJ2-2